Detailed here is one TCR beta chain. The antigen remains undetermined. This sample is drawn from a study of shared clonotypes between healthy human individuals. Study results and caveats: Investigators expected sequencing depth to affect clonotype sharing among donors.

This CDR3 is built from 15 residues. V was cut by 3 bases and J by 2 bases, with 11 bases left in between. Germline CDR1 is SGHKS and CDR2 is YYEKEE (reference sequence). The assay used deep level. Some clones are missing from TCRdb's copy, which holds only in-frame ones; the method was immunoSEQ multiplex PCR. The sample consists of around 430,000 clones, around 79% of them appearing once. The source of this sequence is a woman aged 35 to 49 in good health. Some clones in this sample may be carry-over from other donors' samples. The sample consisted of PBMCs. The V gene is TRBV5-5, the J gene TRBJ2-2, with D perhaps matching TRBD2 (5 bases). The CDR3 loop reads CASSSVRVNTGELFF. CDR3 in DNA: TGTGCCAGCAGCTCAGTGAGGGTAAACACCGGGGAGCTGTTTTTT.